This T cell receptor (beta chain) came from a study of spatial heterogeneity in lung cancer. Looking at the study overall: The donor population consisted of approximately 79 patients with untreated, early-stage non-small cell lung cancer. Any follow-up PBMC samples that were available went on to be sequenced, and the median time to follow-up was around 25 months after resection. The study's findings and limits: Ubiquitous expanded tumor TCRs were observed in blood more at resection than follow-up.

Time point reported: blood at routine non-recurrence follow-up after resection. To note about this clonotype: Its antigen is currently unknown.

The CDR3 contains 13 residues. The V end lost 2 bases, the J end lost 6 bases, and 8 bases lay between the germline ends. In germline, CDR1 is MNHEY, CDR2 SVGAGI. A unique molecular identifier was attached to every TCR cDNA molecule. TCRdb re-called the 5' RACE reads with MiXCR, one entry per CDR3 protein. The sample has under 150,000 distinct CDR3 sequences; roughly a tenth are singletons. This sequence originates from a female donor with early-stage non-small cell lung cancer. This sequence joins TRBV6-5 and TRBJ2-1; D may be TRBD1 (5 bases). The sequencing here drew on PBMCs, taken at follow-up. The CDR3 region is CASSYDRSNEQFF. As DNA, the CDR3 is TGTGCCAGCAGTTACGACAGAAGCAATGAGCAGTTCTTC.